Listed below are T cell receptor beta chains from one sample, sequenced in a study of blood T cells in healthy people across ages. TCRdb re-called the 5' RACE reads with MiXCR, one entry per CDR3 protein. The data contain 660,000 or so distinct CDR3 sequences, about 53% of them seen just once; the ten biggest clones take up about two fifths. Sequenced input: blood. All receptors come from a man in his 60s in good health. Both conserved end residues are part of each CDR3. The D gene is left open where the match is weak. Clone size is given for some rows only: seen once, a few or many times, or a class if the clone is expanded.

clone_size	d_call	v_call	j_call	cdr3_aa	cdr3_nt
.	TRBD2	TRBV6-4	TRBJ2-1	CASSDSMAGGLNEQFF	TGTGCCAGCAGTGACTCTATGGCGGGGGGGCTTAATGAGCAGTTCTTC
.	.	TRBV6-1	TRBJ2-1	CASSVDGYYNEQFF	TGTGCCTCCTCAGTAGACGGATATTACAATGAGCAGTTCTTC
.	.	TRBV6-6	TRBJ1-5	CASSRGQNNQPQHF	TGTGCCAGCAGCAGGGGACAAAACAATCAGCCCCAGCATTTT
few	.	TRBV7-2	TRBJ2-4	CASSTRWGGTVENIQYF	TGTGCCAGCAGCACCCGATGGGGGGGGACAGTGGAGAACATTCAGTACTTC
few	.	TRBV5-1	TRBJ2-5	CASSLRYETQYF	TGCGCCAGCAGCTTGCGGTATGAGACCCAGTACTTC
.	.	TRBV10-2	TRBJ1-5	CASSLHPNQPQHF	TGCGCCAGCAGTCTACACCCTAATCAGCCCCAGCATTTT
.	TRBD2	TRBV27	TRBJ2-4	CASSRAGVAKNIQYF	TGTGCCAGCAGTCGAGCGGGAGTAGCCAAAAACATTCAGTACTTC
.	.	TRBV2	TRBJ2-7	CASSENTPEQYF	TGTGCCAGCAGCGAAAATACGCCCGAGCAGTACTTC
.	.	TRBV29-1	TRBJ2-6	CSVGRDTGANVLTF	TGCAGCGTGGGCAGGGACACTGGGGCCAACGTCCTGACTTTC
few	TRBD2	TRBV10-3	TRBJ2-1	CAISESVGTSGDNEQFF	TGTGCCATCAGTGAGTCGGTAGGGACTAGCGGGGACAATGAGCAGTTCTTC
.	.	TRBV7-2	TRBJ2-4	CASSLGVGSAISYIQYF	TGTGCCAGCAGCTTAGGGGTAGGGTCAGCGATTTCCTACATTCAGTACTTC
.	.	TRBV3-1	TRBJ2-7	CASSHGDGDEQYF	TGTGCCAGCAGCCATGGAGACGGGGACGAGCAGTACTTC
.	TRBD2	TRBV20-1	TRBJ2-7	CSARGPGTSGGRSSYEQYF	TGCAGTGCTAGAGGCCCTGGGACTAGCGGGGGCCGGAGCTCCTACGAGCAGTACTTC
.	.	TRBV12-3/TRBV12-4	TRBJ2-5	CASSSTLGTQYF	TGTGCCAGCAGTTCCACCCTGGGGACCCAGTACTTC
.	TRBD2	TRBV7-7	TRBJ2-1	CASSLARGGSDEQFF	TGTGCCAGCAGCCTCGCCCGGGGGGGAAGCGATGAGCAGTTCTTC
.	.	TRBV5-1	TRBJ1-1	CASSPSGWNTEAFF	TGCGCCAGCAGCCCATCAGGGTGGAACACTGAAGCTTTCTTT
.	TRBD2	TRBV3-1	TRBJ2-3	CASGGVDTQYF	TGTGCCAGCGGGGGGGTGGATACGCAGTATTTT
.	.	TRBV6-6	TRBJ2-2	CASSFAGTGELFF	TGTGCCAGCAGTTTCGCGGGGACCGGGGAGCTGTTTTTT
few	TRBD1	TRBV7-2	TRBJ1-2	CASSLVTGGRYGYTF	TGTGCCAGCAGCTTAGTTACAGGGGGCCGCTATGGCTACACCTTC
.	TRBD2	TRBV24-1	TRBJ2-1	CATSPGGVSGAGAFNEQFF	TGTGCCACCAGTCCCGGGGGGGTGAGTGGAGCGGGGGCATTCAATGAGCAGTTCTTC
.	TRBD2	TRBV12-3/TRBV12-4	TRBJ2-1	CAGSGGANNEQFF	TGTGCCGGCTCGGGGGGGGCCAACAATGAGCAGTTCTTC
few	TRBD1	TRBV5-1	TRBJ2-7	CASSLTGGASYEQYF	TGTGCCAGCAGCTTGACAGGGGGGGCCTCCTACGAGCAGTACTTC